The rows below give T cell receptor beta chains drawn from one sample of a study of blood T cell repertoires in COVID-19. Generated by immunoSEQ multiplex PCR, the TCRdb table keeps only in-frame clones and is missing some. The sample records about 35,000 clones, 70% to 90% being singletons. The sequenced material came from peripheral blood. The receptor source for this set is a human donor in a cohort sampled during active COVID-19. The CDR3 runs from the conserved cysteine through the conserved F or W. Each record gives: V gene, clone size, J gene, D gene, CDR3 DNA, CDR3 protein. A D gene is named only where the DNA matches it firmly. Part of the rows lack a size; the others show once, few, many or a class for expanded clones.

TRBV29-1	NA	TRBJ2-7	TRBD2	TGCAGCGTTGTCCCACTAGCGGGAGACGAGCAGTACTTC	CSVVPLAGDEQYF
TRBV28	NA	TRBJ2-7	NA	TGTGCCAGCAGTTTCCCTGGACAGAGACCTTACGAGCAGTACTTC	CASSFPGQRPYEQYF
TRBV6-4	NA	TRBJ2-1	TRBD2	TGTGCCAGCAGTGCAGGGACTAGCGGGAGGGCCTACAATGAGCAGTTCTTC	CASSAGTSGRAYNEQFF
TRBV11-2	NA	TRBJ2-2	NA	TGTGCCAGCAGCACGCGGGGTACGAACACCGGGGAGCTGTTTTTT	CASSTRGTNTGELFF
TRBV5-4	NA	TRBJ2-1	TRBD2	TGTGCCAGCAGCTTGGTTCTGCTAGCGGGAGGAAATGAGCAGTTCTTC	CASSLVLLAGGNEQFF
TRBV5-6	NA	TRBJ2-3	TRBD2	TGTGCCAGCAGCTCTCTAGCGGGAGGGCCAGATACGCAGTATTTT	CASSSLAGGPDTQYF
TRBV7-6	NA	TRBJ2-7	TRBD2	TGTGCCAGCAGCTTAGCGCTAGCGGGAGGGCCGGAACCTTACGAGCAGTACTTC	CASSLALAGGPEPYEQYF
TRBV6-5	NA	TRBJ2-7	NA	TGTGCCAGCAGTAAGGTCCCGGTGCAGGGCTACGAGCAGTACTTC	CASSKVPVQGYEQYF
TRBV11-1	NA	TRBJ1-1	NA	TGTGCCAGCAGCCTCTCTACCGGGAACACTGAAGCTTTCTTT	CASSLSTGNTEAFF
TRBV27	NA	TRBJ1-1	NA	TGTGCCAGCAGTTTGGGGCCTGGATTGAACACTGAAGCTTTCTTT	CASSLGPGLNTEAFF
TRBV9	NA	TRBJ2-5	TRBD2	TGTGCCAGCAGCCCCCAAGCGGGGGGTAAAGAGACCCAGTACTTC	CASSPQAGGKETQYF
TRBV10-3	NA	TRBJ2-4	TRBD1	TGTGCCACTGGGACAGGGGGTGGAAACATTCAGTACTTC	CATGTGGGNIQYF
TRBV29-1	NA	TRBJ1-4	TRBD1	TGCAGCGTTAGACAGGGGTTGGGTAATGAAAAACTGTTTTTT	CSVRQGLGNEKLFF
TRBV11-2	NA	TRBJ2-7	TRBD1	TGTGCCAGCAGCCCTCCGGGACAGGCCGCGGAGTACTTC	CASSPPGQAAEYF
TRBV18	NA	TRBJ1-2	NA	TGTGCCAGCTCACCTGACTTGACCGCTAACTATGGCTACACCTTC	CASSPDLTANYGYTF
TRBV28	few	TRBJ1-2	NA	TGTGCCAGCAGTCAAAGCAGGGTGGGTGGCTACACCTTC	CASSQSRVGGYTF
TRBV5-4	NA	TRBJ2-2	TRBD2	TGTGCCAGCAGCCGCGCGGGGGCGAACACCGGGGAGCTGTTTTTT	CASSRAGANTGELFF
TRBV7-2	NA	TRBJ1-3	NA	TGTGCCAGCAGCTCGGGTCCCTCTGGAAACACCATATATTTT	CASSSGPSGNTIYF
TRBV4-3	NA	TRBJ2-5	NA	TGCGCCAGCAGCCAAGATGTGGGGCAGCAAGAGACCCAGTACTTC	CASSQDVGQQETQYF
TRBV19	NA	TRBJ1-1	NA	TGTGCCAGTAGTAGAGAAAAGGGAGGTTGGAACACTGAAGCTTTCTTT	CASSREKGGWNTEAFF
TRBV19	NA	TRBJ2-7	NA	TGTGCCAGTAGGAGAAGAGCGGGCGGGGACGAGCAGTACTTC	CASRRRAGGDEQYF
TRBV28	once	TRBJ2-7	NA	TGTGCCAGCAGTTTCAACGAGCAGTACTTC	CASSFNEQYF
TRBV4-3	NA	TRBJ1-6	NA	TGCGCCAGCAGCCAAAGGGGTAATTCACCCCTCCACTTT	CASSQRGNSPLHF
TRBV4-3	NA	TRBJ2-7	NA	TGCGCCAGCAGCCAAGGCCGCCTGGGGGCCCAGTACTTC	CASSQGRLGAQYF
TRBV29-1	NA	TRBJ2-1	TRBD2	TGCAGCGCTGTGACTAGCGGGGTTGGGGGTGAGCAGTTCTTC	CSAVTSGVGGEQFF
TRBV28	NA	TRBJ2-2	TRBD1	TGTGCCAGCAGTTTAGGGGCAGGGGGCCTGACCGGGGAGCTGTTTTTT	CASSLGAGGLTGELFF
TRBV5-4	NA	TRBJ2-1	TRBD2	TGTGCCAGCAGCTTTGGCGGTAGAGCGGGGGGGCCTAACAATGAGCAGTTCTTC	CASSFGGRAGGPNNEQFF
TRBV25-1	NA	TRBJ1-4	NA	TGTGCCAGCAGTGACGGGGTGGGAGCTAATGAAAAACTGTTTTTT	CASSDGVGANEKLFF